The 22 T cell receptor beta chains below come from one sample, sequenced in a study of human T cells and chemical hapten exposure. The time point is: patch test 2, 6 weeks after DPC sensitization. Noted treatment: therapeutic diphenylcyclopropenone sensitization with weekly scalp DPC. TCRdb analysed the RACE reads with MiXCR anew, one entry per CDR3 protein. The sample records about 110,000 distinct CDR3 sequences, less than 10% being singletons. Sample: whole blood, taken in connection with sensitization to the hapten diphenylcyclopropenone (DPC). The source of these receptors is a woman aged 40 to 50 with alopecia areata. Some clones in this sample may be carry-over from other donors' samples.

There are a few counts of this clonotype. The genes are TRBV20-1 and TRBJ1-5; D unclear. Germline CDR1 reads DFQATT; CDR2 reads SNEGSKA (reference sequence). V lost 5 bases and J lost 1, with 9 bases in between. The length of the CDR3 is 13 residues. CDR3 DNA: TGCAGTGCTTGGGGTGCCAGCAATCAGCCCCAGCATTTT. Amino acids: CSAWGASNQPQHF.

As for this clonotype: A much larger clone differs by one base, so this may be a read error. V usage is TRBV3-2 and J usage is TRBJ1-6; TRBD1 was called by the table and not checked on the DNA. TRBV3-2 is an annotated pseudogene. This CDR3 is 24 amino acids long. In DNA, the CDR3 is TGTGCCAGCAGCCGACGCGATCAGGGGTTTATTGGTCTTACCCCACGACCAGAAAATTCATCCCTCCACTTT. It encodes CASSRRDQGFIGLTPRPENSSLHF.

Only a few counts were recorded for this clonotype. The CDR3 DNA follows: TGTGCCAGCAGCTACGACAGGGGCATCGAGCAGTACTTC. Protein sequence: CASSYDRGIEQYF. The rearrangement links TRBV11-2 to TRBJ2-7; 8 bases are shared with TRBD1. The CDR3 length is 13 residues. In germline, CDR1 is SGHAT, CDR2 FQNNGV. The J segment lost 6 bases and the V segment lost 4 bases, leaving 5 bases of the junction unmatched.

CDR3: CASSLATLPSGANVLTF. The CDR3 DNA follows: TGTGCCAGCAGCTTAGCAACCCTCCCCTCTGGGGCCAACGTCCTGACTTTC. The V and J genes are TRBV7-9 and TRBJ2-6; no definite D call. The germline V gene has CDR1 SEHNR and CDR2 FQNEAQ (reference sequence). This CDR3 contains 17 residues. The germline V and J ends were trimmed by 0 bases and 0 bases, with 9 bases remaining between them. Combining the CDR3 with reference TRBV7-9 and TRBJ2-6 gives the whole variable domain DTGVSQNPRHKITKRGQNVTFRCDPISEHNRLYWYRQTLGQGPEFLTYFQNEAQLEKSRLLSDRFSAERPKGSFSTLEIQRTEQGDSAMYLCASSLATLPSGANVLTFGAGSRLTVL.

This clonotype was found many times. This CDR3 reads CASSYTGGSTEAFF. The DNA of the CDR3 is TGTGCCAGCAGTTACACAGGAGGGAGCACTGAAGCTTTCTTT. This chain connects TRBV6-5 to TRBJ1-1, with D perhaps TRBD1 (5 bases). The CDR3 extends over 14 amino acids. Germline lookup yields CDR1 MNHEY and CDR2 SVGAGI. Trimming left V 2 bases short and J 4 bases short, with 11 bases between.

The V call is TRBV6-5, the J call TRBJ1-1; TRBD1 aligns across 7 bases. Germline lookup yields CDR1 MNHEY and CDR2 SVGAGI. The V and J ends lost 0 bases and 5 bases, in that order; junction bases with no gene match: 6. The length of the CDR3 is 15 residues. CDR3 nucleotides: TGTGCCAGCAGTTACTCCTTCTCAGGGGGGACTGAAGCTTTCTTT. Its translation: CASSYSFSGGTEAFF.

This chain uses TRBV30 with TRBJ2-7, with a tentative D call TRBD2 (6 bases). The CDR3 extends over 12 amino acids. From germline, CDR1 is GTSNPN and CDR2 SVGIG (reference sequence). Trimming took 2 bases from V and 7 from J, leaving 12 bases between them. CDR3 amino acids: CAWSTGGREQYF. CDR3 nucleotide sequence: TGTGCCTGGAGTACAGGAGGGAGGGAGCAGTACTTC. The complete variable domain, with remaining parts taken from reference TRBV30 and TRBJ2-7, reads SQTIHQWPATLVQPVGSPLSLECTVEGTSNPNLYWYRQAAGRGLQLLFYSVGIGQISSEVPQNLSASRPQDRQFILSSKKLLLSDSGFYLCAWSTGGREQYFGPGTRLTVT.

The chain couples TRBV2 to TRBJ1-4; D ambiguous. Trimming left V 6 bases short and J 4 bases short, with 6 bases between. Germline loops: CDR1 SNHLY, CDR2 FYNNEI. The CDR3 totals 12 residues. Here the CDR3 reads CASREDNEKLFF. The CDR3 coding sequence is TGTGCCAGCAGGGAGGATAATGAAAAACTGTTTTTT.

This clonotype came up a few times. Germline and junction disagree at one end, which may indicate a read error. The chain links TRBV29-1 to TRBJ2-7; D is possibly TRBD1 (5 bases). The length of the CDR3 is 13 residues. Looked up from germline, CDR1 is SQVTM and CDR2 is ANQGSEA. The DNA for the CDR3 is TGCAGCTTTGAGGCGGACAAGCGCAACGAGCAGTACTTC. As protein: CSFEADKRNEQYF.

This clonotype was seen a few times. The chain combines TRBV6-2 or TRBV6-3 with TRBJ1-2; 7 nucleotides align to TRBD1. Germline trimming cut 7 bases from V and 4 bases from J; bases unmatched to any gene: 15. CDR1 and CDR2 from the germline V gene are MNHEY and SVGEGT. The CDR3 is made up of 16 amino acids. CDR3 loop: CASTAPDRARTYGYTF. DNA of the CDR3: TGTGCCAGCACCGCACCAGACAGGGCCCGCACCTATGGCTACACCTTC.

This clonotype was detected ten times or more. The gene calls are TRBV6-2 or TRBV6-3 and TRBJ1-6; 8 bases agree with TRBD1. CDR3 length: 15 residues. Losses at the gene ends were 2 bases for V and 6 bases for J; bases not matched to a gene: 3. The germline gives CDR1 MNHEY, CDR2 SVGEGT. The CDR3 protein is CASSYRTGSNSPLHF. The CDR3 bases are TGTGCCAGCAGTTACCGGACAGGGAGTAATTCACCCCTCCACTTT.

This clonotype was observed many times. This chain connects TRBV7-9 to TRBJ2-3; 12 positions match TRBD1. With 5 bases clipped from V and 6 bases from J, the junction kept 9 bases outside the gene matches. Germline V gene sequence: CDR1 SEHNR, CDR2 FQNEAQ (reference sequence). The CDR3 loop spans 16 amino acids. The CDR3 region has the DNA TGTGCCAGCAGCCCGACCGGGACAGGGGGCTGGGATACGCAGTATTTT. It translates to CASSPTGTGGWDTQYF.

The chain has TRBV11-2 and TRBJ1-1; no reliable D call. This CDR3 is built from 14 residues. V lost 5 bases to trimming and J lost 1 base, with 11 bases between them. Germline assignment: CDR1 SGHAT and CDR2 FQNNGV. The CDR3 is CASSQLGSNTEAFF. Here the CDR3 DNA reads TGTGCCAGCAGCCAATTGGGGTCGAACACTGAAGCTTTCTTT.

This clonotype was seen repeatedly, ten times or more. This rearrangement joins TRBV9 to TRBJ1-3; D may be TRBD1 (5 bases). The CDR3 spans 14 residues. V lost 0 bases and J lost 6, with 10 bases in between. Germline lookup yields CDR1 SGDLS and CDR2 YYNGEE. The CDR3 is CASSVEQGLNTIYF. The CDR3 nucleotides are TGTGCCAGCAGCGTAGAGCAGGGTCTAAACACCATATATTTT.

The chain couples TRBV10-3 to TRBJ1-2, with D uncertain. Germline V gene sequence: CDR1 ENHRY, CDR2 SYGVKD. The ends were cut back, 2 bases at V and 6 bases at J, with 16 bases in the middle. The CDR3 has 15 residues. CDR3 amino acids: CAISEMRTVRDGYTF. CDR3 nucleotides: TGTGCCATCAGTGAGATGAGGACTGTAAGGGATGGCTACACCTTC.

Ten or more counts support this clonotype. The chain carries TRBV12-3 or TRBV12-4 and TRBJ2-5; 11 positions agree with TRBD1. V was pared by 6 bases and J by 6 bases, with 15 bases of the junction left unmatched. This CDR3 spans 17 amino acids. This CDR3 reads CASSRSSGTGGGKTQYF. The CDR3 DNA follows: TGTGCCAGCAGCCGCAGCTCCGGGACAGGGGGAGGAAAGACCCAGTACTTC.

A few counts support this clonotype. V and J are TRBV6-2 or TRBV6-3 and TRBJ1-2; D not resolved. V was clipped by 6 bases and J by 2 bases, with 13 bases between them. The CDR3 length is 14 residues. Looked up from germline, CDR1 is MNHEY and CDR2 is SVGEGT. CDR3: CASSSRAGNYGYTF. The DNA of the CDR3 is TGTGCCAGCAGCTCACGGGCTGGCAACTATGGCTACACCTTC.

This clonotype has ten or more counts. The chain is built from TRBV7-9 and TRBJ1-1; 7 bases are a match to TRBD1. Germline V CDR1 and CDR2: SEHNR, FQNEAQ (reference sequence). This CDR3 has 13 amino acids. V was pared by 1 base and J by 7 bases, with 3 bases of the junction left unmatched. CDR3 nucleotides: TGTGCCAGCAGCTTAGGTGGGACAGATGAAGCTTTCTTT. Protein product: CASSLGGTDEAFF.

This clonotype was seen only a few times. The V call is TRBV7-2, the J call TRBJ2-2; 10 nucleotides line up with TRBD2. The germline CDR1 and CDR2 sequences are SGHTA and FQGNSA. The CDR3 spans 18 residues. The V and J ends lost 1 base and 7 bases, in that order; junction bases with no gene match: 12. CDR3 region: CASSLVLRSGGASGELFF. In DNA, the CDR3 is TGTGCCAGCAGCTTAGTCCTCCGGAGCGGGGGGGCGAGCGGGGAGCTGTTTTTT.

This clonotype has ten or more counts. The chain has TRBV2 and TRBJ2-7; no definite D call. Germline-derived CDR1 and CDR2 are SNHLY and FYNNEI. Deletions cut 7 bases from V and 2 bases from J, with 9 bases between. The CDR3 has 12 residues. This CDR3 reads CASTASPYEQYF. The CDR3 nucleotides read TGTGCCAGCACGGCGAGTCCCTACGAGCAGTACTTC.

This clonotype came up many times. V gene TRBV5-1 combines with J gene TRBJ2-4; perhaps D is TRBD1 or TRBD2 (5 bases each). Germline V lookup: CDR1 SGHRS, CDR2 YFSETQ. V dropped 3 bases and J dropped 0 bases, with 7 bases sitting between them. The CDR3 has 14 amino acids. This CDR3 reads CASSSGTAKNIQYF. DNA of the CDR3: TGCGCCAGCAGCTCCGGGACAGCCAAAAACATTCAGTACTTC.

This clonotype was recorded once. CDR3 sequence (DNA): TGTGCCATCAGTGTAGGAACTAGCGGGGGGTTCCAAGAGACCCAGTACTTC. This sequence encodes CAISVGTSGGFQETQYF. This chain uses TRBV10-3 with TRBJ2-5; 12 positions match TRBD2. The V gene's germline CDR1 is ENHRY and CDR2 SYGVKD. The CDR3 length is 17 residues. Trimming cost V 4 bases and J 1 base; bases outside gene matches: 7.